Shown below are 4 T cell receptor beta chains from a single sample sequenced in a study of blood T cell repertoires in COVID-19. The protocol was immunoSEQ multiplex PCR, while the TCRdb copy is restricted to in-frame clones and leaves out a portion. The sample records about 230,000 clones, approximately 82% being singletons. The sequenced sample was peripheral blood. The receptor source for this set is a man of 80 years or more with acute or convalescent COVID-19.

A single count supports this clone. J is TRBJ1-4 and V is TRBV19; D remains unclear. The germline V gene encodes CDR1 LNHDA and CDR2 SQIVND (reference sequence). The length of the CDR3 is 14 residues. With 5 bases removed from V and 8 bases from J, the gap between germline ends came to 15 bases. The CDR3, as DNA: TGTGCCAGTAGTCCCGCGAAGTACTCAGAAAAACTGTTTTTT. This encodes CASSPAKYSEKLFF.

The rearrangement links TRBV4-1 to TRBJ2-2; TRBD1 might be the D (5 bases). In germline, CDR1 is MGHRA, CDR2 YSYEKL. The CDR3 consists of 15 residues. Trimming left V 3 bases short and J 2 bases short, with 10 bases between. The CDR3 DNA reads TGCGCCAGCAGCCACAGGGTACTCAACACCGGGGAGCTGTTTTTT. Translation: CASSHRVLNTGELFF.

V is TRBV2 and J is TRBJ1-5; tentative D call: TRBD1 (6 bases). CDR1 SNHLY and CDR2 FYNNEI come from the germline V gene. The ends were cut back, 3 bases at V and 5 bases at J, with 11 bases in the middle. This CDR3 has 14 residues. The DNA of the CDR3 is TGTGCCAGCAGTGACACAGGGAGTGATCAGCCCCAGCATTTT. Translated: CASSDTGSDQPQHF.

The count of this clone is one. The chain combines TRBV24-1 with TRBJ2-7; TRBD1 matches 9 bases. Trimming at V came to 0 bases and at J to 3 bases, leaving 5 bases not matched to a gene. Germline V gene data show CDR1 as KGHDR and CDR2 as SFDVKD. The CDR3 extends over 16 amino acids. The CDR3 sequence: CATSDLSRTGDYEQYF. The CDR3 coding sequence is TGTGCCACCAGTGATTTGAGTAGGACAGGGGACTACGAGCAGTACTTC.